This T cell receptor beta chain originates from a study of CD8 T cells in Susac syndrome. cDNA came from roughly 0.53 to 1 ug RNA primed by random hexamers. Amplification of TCR beta CDR3 was carried out by immunoSEQ multiplex PCR, which covered 54 Vbeta and 13 Jbeta segments. TCRdb re-called the immunoSEQ multiplex PCR reads through MiXCR, storing one row per CDR3 protein. The sample holds around 130,000 distinct CDR3 sequences; roughly 89% are singletons and the top ten take under 0.25%. Sequencing of TCR beta was performed on blood CD8+ and CD4+ T cells. Negative magnetic isolation gave CD8+ and CD4+ cells; FACS enriched CD8+ TEMRA. The sequencing input was CD8+ T cells from PBMCs. The clonotype originates from a human donor with multiple sclerosis.

CDR3 protein: CASSQDNSGTLYEQYF. DNA for the CDR3: TGCGCCAGCAGCCAAGATAATAGCGGGACCTTGTACGAGCAGTACTTC. The chain joins TRBV4-1 to TRBJ2-7; 8 positions match TRBD2. The CDR3 has 16 amino acids. Germline-derived CDR1 and CDR2 are MGHRA and YSYEKL. V gave up 0 bases and J gave up 4 bases; unmatched junction bases: 8.